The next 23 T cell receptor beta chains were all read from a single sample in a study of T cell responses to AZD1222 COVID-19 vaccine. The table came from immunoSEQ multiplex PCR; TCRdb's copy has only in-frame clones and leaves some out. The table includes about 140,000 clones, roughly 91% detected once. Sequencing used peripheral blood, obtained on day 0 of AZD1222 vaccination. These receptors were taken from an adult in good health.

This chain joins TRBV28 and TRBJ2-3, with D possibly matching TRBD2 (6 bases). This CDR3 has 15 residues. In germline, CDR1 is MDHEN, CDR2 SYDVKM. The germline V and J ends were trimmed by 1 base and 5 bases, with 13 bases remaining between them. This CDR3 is CASSLFERGIDTQYF. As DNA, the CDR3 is TGTGCCAGCAGTTTATTTGAACGGGGGATAGATACGCAGTATTTT.

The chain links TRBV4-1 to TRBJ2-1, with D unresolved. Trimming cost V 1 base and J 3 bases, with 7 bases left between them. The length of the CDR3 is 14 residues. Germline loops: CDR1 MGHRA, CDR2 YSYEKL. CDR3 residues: CASSQGSDYNEQFF. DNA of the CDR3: TGCGCCAGCAGCCAAGGGAGCGACTACAATGAGCAGTTCTTC.

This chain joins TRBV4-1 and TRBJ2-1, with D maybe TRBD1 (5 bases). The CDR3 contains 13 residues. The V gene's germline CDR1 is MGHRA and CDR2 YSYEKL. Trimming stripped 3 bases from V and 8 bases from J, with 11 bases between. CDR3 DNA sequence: TGCGCCAGCAGCCAGACCAGGGCCGATGAGCAGTTCTTC. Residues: CASSQTRADEQFF.

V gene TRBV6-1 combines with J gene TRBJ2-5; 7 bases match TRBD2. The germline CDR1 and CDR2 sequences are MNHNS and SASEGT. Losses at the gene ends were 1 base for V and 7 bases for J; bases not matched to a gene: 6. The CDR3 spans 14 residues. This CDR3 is CASSEEGGGGTQYF. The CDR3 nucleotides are TGTGCCAGCAGTGAAGAAGGCGGGGGAGGGACCCAGTACTTC.

CDR3 residues: CASSFYDTDTQYF. The CDR3 DNA follows: TGCGCCAGCAGCTTCTACGACACAGATACGCAGTATTTT. The chain links TRBV5-1 to TRBJ2-3, with unresolved D. The germline CDR1 and CDR2 sequences are SGHRS and YFSETQ. There are 13 residues in the CDR3. V lost 2 bases to trimming and J lost 2 bases, with 6 bases between them.

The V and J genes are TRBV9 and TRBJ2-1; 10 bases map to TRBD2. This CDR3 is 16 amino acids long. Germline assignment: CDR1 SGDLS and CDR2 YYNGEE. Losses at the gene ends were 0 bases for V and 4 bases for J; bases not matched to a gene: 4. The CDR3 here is CASSVVSGGMYNEQFF. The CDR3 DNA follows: TGTGCCAGCAGCGTAGTTAGCGGGGGGATGTACAATGAGCAGTTCTTC.

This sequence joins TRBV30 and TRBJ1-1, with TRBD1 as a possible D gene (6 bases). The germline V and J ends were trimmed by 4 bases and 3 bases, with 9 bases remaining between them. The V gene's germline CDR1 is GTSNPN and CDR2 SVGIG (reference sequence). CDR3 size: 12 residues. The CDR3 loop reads CAWKDRYTEAFF. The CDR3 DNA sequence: TGTGCCTGGAAGGACAGATACACTGAAGCTTTCTTT.

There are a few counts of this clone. Here the CDR3 DNA reads TGTGCCAGCAGCACATTGGAAGGCACCGGGACAGGAGTCGACACCGGGGAGCTGTTTTTT. Residues: CASSTLEGTGTGVDTGELFF. The chain has TRBV7-6 and TRBJ2-2; 8 nucleotides line up with TRBD1. Germline V gene lookup returns CDR1 SGHVS and CDR2 FNYEAQ. J gave up 3 bases and V 5 bases, and 20 bases lay outside the gene matches. This CDR3 is 20 amino acids long.

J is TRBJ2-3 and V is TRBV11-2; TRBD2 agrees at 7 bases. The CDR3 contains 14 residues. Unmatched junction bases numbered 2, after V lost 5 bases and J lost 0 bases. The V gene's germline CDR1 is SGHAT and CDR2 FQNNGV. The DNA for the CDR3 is TGTGCCAGCAGCCTGGGGGGGAGCACAGATACGCAGTATTTT. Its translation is CASSLGGSTDTQYF.

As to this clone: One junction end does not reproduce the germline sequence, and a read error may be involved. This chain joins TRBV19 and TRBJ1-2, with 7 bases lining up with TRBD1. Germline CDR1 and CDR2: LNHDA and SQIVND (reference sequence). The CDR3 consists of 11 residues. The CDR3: CASSIGDRPHF. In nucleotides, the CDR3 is TGTGCCAGTAGTATAGGGGACAGACCCCATTTC.

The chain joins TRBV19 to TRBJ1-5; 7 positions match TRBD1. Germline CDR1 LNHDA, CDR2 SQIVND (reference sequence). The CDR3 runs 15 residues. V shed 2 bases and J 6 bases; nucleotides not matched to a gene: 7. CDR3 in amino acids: CASSILPPGGQPQHF. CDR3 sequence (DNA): TGTGCCAGTAGTATATTACCCCCAGGGGGTCAGCCCCAGCATTTT.

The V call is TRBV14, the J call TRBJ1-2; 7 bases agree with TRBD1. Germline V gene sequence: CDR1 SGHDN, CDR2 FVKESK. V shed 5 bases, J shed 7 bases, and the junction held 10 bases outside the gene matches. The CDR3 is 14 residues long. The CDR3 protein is CASSSGQAYRGYTF. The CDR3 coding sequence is TGTGCCAGCAGCTCAGGACAGGCTTATCGTGGCTACACCTTC.

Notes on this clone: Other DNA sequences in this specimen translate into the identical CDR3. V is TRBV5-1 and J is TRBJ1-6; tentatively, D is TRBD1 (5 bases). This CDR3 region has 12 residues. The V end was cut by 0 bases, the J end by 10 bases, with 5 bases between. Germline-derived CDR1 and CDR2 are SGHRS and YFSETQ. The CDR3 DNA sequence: TGCGCCAGCAGCTTGGGGGGCTCACCCCTCCACTTT. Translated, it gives CASSLGGSPLHF. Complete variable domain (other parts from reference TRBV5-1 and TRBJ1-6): KAGVTQTPRYLIKTRGQQVTLSCSPISGHRSVSWYQQTPGQGLQFLFEYFSETQRNKGNFPGRFSGRQFSNSRSEMNVSTLELGDSALYLCASSLGGSPLHFGNGTRLTVT.

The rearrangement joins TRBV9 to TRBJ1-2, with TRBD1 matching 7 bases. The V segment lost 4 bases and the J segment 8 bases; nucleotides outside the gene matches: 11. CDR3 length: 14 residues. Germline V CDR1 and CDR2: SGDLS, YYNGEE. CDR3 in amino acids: CASSRPTGRGGYTF. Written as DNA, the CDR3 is TGTGCCAGCAGCCGGCCGACAGGGAGGGGAGGCTACACCTTC.

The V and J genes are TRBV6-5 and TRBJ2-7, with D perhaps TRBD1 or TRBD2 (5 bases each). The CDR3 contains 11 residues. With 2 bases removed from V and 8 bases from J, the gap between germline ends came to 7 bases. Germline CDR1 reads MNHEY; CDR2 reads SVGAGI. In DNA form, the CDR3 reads TGTGCCAGCAGTTACCCGGGACAGCAGTACTTC. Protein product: CASSYPGQQYF.

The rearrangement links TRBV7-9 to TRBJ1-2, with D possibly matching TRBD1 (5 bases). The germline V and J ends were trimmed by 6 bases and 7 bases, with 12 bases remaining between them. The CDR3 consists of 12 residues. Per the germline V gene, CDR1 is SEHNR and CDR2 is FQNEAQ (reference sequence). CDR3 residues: CASSLTEAGYTF. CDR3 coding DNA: TGTGCCAGCAGTCTGACAGAGGCTGGCTACACCTTC.

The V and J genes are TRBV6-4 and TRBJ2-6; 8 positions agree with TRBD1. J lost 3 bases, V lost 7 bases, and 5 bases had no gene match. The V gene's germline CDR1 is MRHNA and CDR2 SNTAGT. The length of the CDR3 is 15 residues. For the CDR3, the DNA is TGTGCCAGCAAAGAACAGGGGGATGGGGCCAACGTCCTGACTTTC. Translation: CASKEQGDGANVLTF.

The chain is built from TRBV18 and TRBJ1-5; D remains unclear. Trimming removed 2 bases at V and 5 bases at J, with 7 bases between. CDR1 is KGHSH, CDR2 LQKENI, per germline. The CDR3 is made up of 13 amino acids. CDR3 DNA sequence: TGTGCCAGCTCACCAGAGCGGGATCAGCCCCAGCATTTT. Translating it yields CASSPERDQPQHF.

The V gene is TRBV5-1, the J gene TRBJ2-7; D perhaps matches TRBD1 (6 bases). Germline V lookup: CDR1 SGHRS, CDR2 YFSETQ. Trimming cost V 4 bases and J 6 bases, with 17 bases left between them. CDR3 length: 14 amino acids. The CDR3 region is CASSIRVQGSEQYF. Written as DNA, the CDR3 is TGCGCCAGCAGCATCCGGGTCCAGGGGAGCGAGCAGTACTTC.

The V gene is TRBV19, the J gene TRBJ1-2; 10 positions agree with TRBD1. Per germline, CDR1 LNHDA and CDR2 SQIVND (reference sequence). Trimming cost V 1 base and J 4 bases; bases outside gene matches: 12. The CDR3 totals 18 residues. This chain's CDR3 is CASSIGGQGTRRGYGYTF. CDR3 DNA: TGTGCCAGTAGTATAGGGGGACAGGGGACCCGGAGGGGCTATGGCTACACCTTC.

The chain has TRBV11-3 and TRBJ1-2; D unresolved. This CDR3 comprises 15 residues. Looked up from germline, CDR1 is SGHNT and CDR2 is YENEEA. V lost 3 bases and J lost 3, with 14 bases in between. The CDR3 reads CASSLNRVTHYGYTF. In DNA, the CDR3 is TGTGCCAGCAGCTTGAACCGGGTCACCCACTATGGCTACACCTTC.

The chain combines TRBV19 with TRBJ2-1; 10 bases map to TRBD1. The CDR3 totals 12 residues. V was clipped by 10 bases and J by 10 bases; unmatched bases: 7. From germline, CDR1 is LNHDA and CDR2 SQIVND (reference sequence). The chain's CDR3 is CATSTGGWEQFF. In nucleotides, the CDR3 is TGTGCCACTTCGACAGGGGGCTGGGAGCAGTTCTTC.

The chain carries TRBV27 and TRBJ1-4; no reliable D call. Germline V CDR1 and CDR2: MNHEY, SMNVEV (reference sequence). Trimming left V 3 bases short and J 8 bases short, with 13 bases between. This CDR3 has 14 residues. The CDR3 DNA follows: TGTGCCAGCAGTTTGGTTTTTGATAGCGAAAAACTGTTTTTT. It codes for CASSLVFDSEKLFF. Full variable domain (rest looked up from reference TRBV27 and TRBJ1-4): EAQVTQNPRYLITVTGKKLTVTCSQNMNHEYMSWYRQDPGLGLRQIYYSMNVEVTDKGDVPEGYKVSRKEKRNFPLILESPSPNQTSLYFCASSLVFDSEKLFFGSGTQLSVL.